A selection of T cell receptor beta chains follows, all from one sample in a study of T cells in localized non-small cell lung cancer. The assay was immunoSEQ multiplex PCR, and TCRdb's table has in-frame clones only and misses some. The data contain about 35,000 clones, about 91% of them singletons. Sequencing used peripheral blood mononuclear cells, obtained before any cancer treatment. The source of these receptors is a female donor at least 60 years old with stage II lung adenocarcinoma. Both conserved end residues are part of each CDR3. The order of the fields is J gene, D gene, V gene, clone size, CDR3 DNA, CDR3 protein. The D gene is left open where the match is weak. Only part of the rows carry a size: once, few, many, or a class if the clone is expanded.

j_call: TRBJ1-3; d_call: -; v_call: TRBV27; clone_size: -; cdr3_nt: TGTGCCAGCAGTCCCTACTCTGGAAACACCATATATTTT; cdr3_aa: CASSPYSGNTIYF
j_call: TRBJ2-7; d_call: -; v_call: TRBV2; clone_size: once; cdr3_nt: TGTGCCAGCAGTGATCAATACTCCTACGAGCAGTACTTC; cdr3_aa: CASSDQYSYEQYF
j_call: TRBJ2-4; d_call: -; v_call: TRBV5-5; clone_size: -; cdr3_nt: TGTGCCAGCAGCCCAGAAAAAAACATTCAGTACTTC; cdr3_aa: CASSPEKNIQYF
j_call: TRBJ1-1; d_call: TRBD1; v_call: TRBV18; clone_size: -; cdr3_nt: TGTGCCAGCTCACCACTGGCAGGGGGCGGTGAAACTGAAGCTTTCTTT; cdr3_aa: CASSPLAGGGETEAFF
j_call: TRBJ2-3; d_call: -; v_call: TRBV6-1; clone_size: -; cdr3_nt: TGTGCCAGCAGTGGGGGTCAAGGCCCACACACAGATACGCAGTATTTT; cdr3_aa: CASSGGQGPHTDTQYF
j_call: TRBJ1-3; d_call: -; v_call: TRBV29-1; clone_size: -; cdr3_nt: TGCAGCGTTGAAGGAGGAAACACCATATATTTT; cdr3_aa: CSVEGGNTIYF
j_call: TRBJ2-7; d_call: TRBD1; v_call: TRBV18; clone_size: -; cdr3_nt: TGTGCCAGCTCACAAACGGGACAGGGGAACTCCTACGAGCAGTACTTC; cdr3_aa: CASSQTGQGNSYEQYF
j_call: TRBJ1-2; d_call: -; v_call: TRBV5-1; clone_size: -; cdr3_nt: TGCGCCAGCAGCCAAACTCCAAACTATGGCTACACCTTC; cdr3_aa: CASSQTPNYGYTF
j_call: TRBJ1-3; d_call: -; v_call: TRBV5-1; clone_size: -; cdr3_nt: TGCGCCAGCAGCTTCGACGGCTCTGGAAACACCATATATTTT; cdr3_aa: CASSFDGSGNTIYF
j_call: TRBJ2-5; d_call: TRBD1; v_call: TRBV5-1; clone_size: -; cdr3_nt: TGCGCCAGCACGAGGGGCTTAGACAGGGGAGTAATTGAGACCCAGTACTTC; cdr3_aa: CASTRGLDRGVIETQYF
j_call: TRBJ2-1; d_call: TRBD2; v_call: TRBV6-6; clone_size: -; cdr3_nt: TGTGCCAGCAGTCCCTGGGGGGGCAATGAGCAGTTCTTC; cdr3_aa: CASSPWGGNEQFF
j_call: TRBJ1-4; d_call: -; v_call: TRBV4-3; clone_size: -; cdr3_nt: TGCGCCAGCAGCCAAGTAGGAGGAGGGGAACTGTTTTTT; cdr3_aa: CASSQVGGGELFF
j_call: TRBJ2-7; d_call: TRBD1; v_call: TRBV5-1; clone_size: once; cdr3_nt: TGCGCCAGCAGCTTTGGACAGGGGGCAGACGAGCAGTACTTC; cdr3_aa: CASSFGQGADEQYF